Shown below are 12 T cell receptor beta chains from a single sample sequenced in a study of blood T cell repertoires in COVID-19 (dated by TCRdb to 2020 to 2022). Preparation of the library involved the immunoSEQ multiplex PCR assay. TCRdb retrieved this table from immuneACCESS and kept in-frame rearrangements only. Not all clones are present; in checked studies, unresolved V genes account for under half, and no reason is known for the remainder. The table for this sample lists 240,000 or so clones; 82% of them were counted only once. The ten largest clones capture about an eighth of the sample. Sequences were obtained from peripheral blood. The receptors here all came from a woman aged 55-70 years with active or convalescent COVID-19.

The chain recombines TRBV12-5 with TRBJ1-1; unclear D gene. The CDR3 covers 14 residues. Germline V gene sequence: CDR1 LGHNT, CDR2 FRNRAP. V shed 6 bases and J shed 6 bases, with 17 bases lying between them. The CDR3 spells CASGPEAVVAEAFF. The CDR3 DNA follows: TGTGCTAGTGGCCCGGAGGCTGTGGTGGCTGAAGCTTTCTTT. The complete variable domain, with remaining parts taken from reference TRBV12-5 and TRBJ1-1, reads DARVTQTPRHKVTEMGQEVTMRCQPILGHNTVFWYRQTMMQGLELLAYFRNRAPLDDSGMPKDRFSAEMPDATLATLKIQPSEPRDSAVYFCASGPEAVVAEAFFGQGTRLTVV.

V is TRBV30 and J is TRBJ1-1; a weak D match, TRBD1 (6 bases). The CDR3 sequence is 11 residues long. Germline CDR1 GTSNPN, CDR2 SVGIG (reference sequence). V was pared by 3 bases and J by 11 bases, with 13 bases between. The CDR3 region has the DNA TGTGCCTGGAGCGCACAGGGTCGGGCTTTCTTT. It encodes CAWSAQGRAFF. Full variable domain (outside the CDR3, taken from reference TRBV30 and TRBJ1-1): SQTIHQWPATLVQPVGSPLSLECTVEGTSNPNLYWYRQAAGRGLQLLFYSVGIGQISSEVPQNLSASRPQDRQFILSSKKLLLSDSGFYLCAWSAQGRAFFGQGTRLTVV.

This clone is judged medium-sized. The chain links TRBV3-1 (or the pseudogene TRBV3-2) to TRBJ2-7, with unresolved D. Trimming left V 4 bases short and J 8 bases short, with 21 bases between. This CDR3 is 15 amino acids long. Germline V gives CDR1 LGHDT, CDR2 YNNKEL (reference sequence). This CDR3 reads CASSRSVRPKLKQYF. The CDR3 DNA reads TGTGCCAGCAGCCGGTCCGTACGGCCAAAACTAAAGCAGTACTTC.

The chain uses TRBV5-4 and TRBJ2-7, with D possibly TRBD2 on 6 matching bases. V was clipped by 4 bases and J by 3 bases, with 14 bases between them. CDR3 length: 14 residues. Per germline, CDR1 SGHNT and CDR2 YYREEE (reference sequence). The CDR3 protein is CASSPEGRNYEQYF. CDR3 nucleotide sequence: TGTGCCAGCAGCCCGGAGGGGCGGAACTACGAGCAGTACTTC.

This chain uses TRBV19 with TRBJ1-2, with 9 positions matching TRBD1. Trimming took 4 bases from V and 8 from J; bases not matched to a gene: 11. The germline V gene encodes CDR1 LNHDA and CDR2 SQIVND (reference sequence). CDR3 length equals 15 residues. The CDR3 DNA is TGTGCCAGTAGTAGGCCGGGACAGGGTCTCGACGGCTACACCTTC. This translates into CASSRPGQGLDGYTF. Looking up the rest from reference TRBV19 and TRBJ1-2 gives the full variable domain: DGGITQSPKYLFRKEGQNVTLSCEQNLNHDAMYWYRQDPGQGLRLIYYSQIVNDFQKGDIAEGYSVSREKKESFPLTVTSAQKNPTAFYLCASSRPGQGLDGYTFGSGTRLTVV.

The chain links TRBV5-1 to TRBJ1-2; 9 nucleotides line up with TRBD1. The junction had 9 bases not matched to a gene; V was cut back by 3 bases and J by 3 bases. Germline CDR1 SGHRS, CDR2 YFSETQ. The CDR3 totals 16 residues. This CDR3 reads CASSSGTGLLDYGYTF. CDR3 bases: TGCGCCAGCAGCTCCGGGACAGGGCTACTAGACTATGGCTACACCTTC.

This clone was found once. The chain is built from TRBV7-9 and TRBJ2-3; D gene ambiguous. The CDR3 sequence is 14 residues long. Trimming removed 8 bases from V and 3 bases from J, with 15 bases in between. Germline lookup yields CDR1 SEHNR and CDR2 FQNEAQ (reference sequence). CDR3 region: CASGGLPETDTQYF. CDR3 sequence (DNA): TGTGCCAGCGGTGGGCTCCCTGAGACAGATACGCAGTATTTT.

The chain couples TRBV18 to TRBJ2-1; D is perhaps TRBD2 (5 bases). Per germline, CDR1 KGHSH and CDR2 LQKENI. This CDR3 has 12 amino acids. Trimming cost V 2 bases and J 10 bases, with 9 bases left between them. The CDR3, as DNA: TGTGCCAGCTCACCAAGCCGCGGGGAGCAGTTCTTC. Its protein is CASSPSRGEQFF.

The chain joins TRBV9 to TRBJ2-3; 10 nucleotides match TRBD2. V was pared by 0 bases and J by 3 bases, with 4 bases of the junction left unmatched. The CDR3 runs to 16 residues. The V gene's germline CDR1 is SGDLS and CDR2 YYNGEE. CDR3 nucleotides: TGTGCCAGCAGCGTAGGCCTAGCGGGGGTAACAGATACGCAGTATTTT. As protein: CASSVGLAGVTDTQYF.

The chain combines TRBV5-1 with TRBJ2-7, with TRBD1 matching 11 bases. Per germline, CDR1 SGHRS and CDR2 YFSETQ. This CDR3 is built from 18 residues. V was clipped by 4 bases and J by 2 bases; unmatched bases: 14. The DNA of the CDR3 is TGCGCCAGCAGCCGCTTCTCCAGGACAGGGGGCGACACCTACGAGCAGTACTTC. Amino acids: CASSRFSRTGGDTYEQYF.

For this clone: The same CDR3 can be traced to other DNA sequences in this sample. The chain recombines TRBV19 with TRBJ1-2; 9 bases are a match to TRBD1. Germline CDR1 and CDR2: LNHDA and SQIVND (reference sequence). The CDR3 spans 14 residues. Trimming at V came to 5 bases and at J to 2 bases, leaving 3 bases not matched to a gene. The CDR3 is CASSSGQGNYGYTF. The CDR3 region has the DNA TGTGCCAGTAGTTCCGGACAGGGGAACTATGGCTACACCTTC.

The genes are TRBV30 and TRBJ1-2; tentative D call: TRBD1 (5 bases). The CDR3 loop spans 14 amino acids. V was cut by 3 bases and J by 8 bases, with 19 bases left in between. Germline loops: CDR1 GTSNPN, CDR2 SVGIG (reference sequence). The CDR3 nucleotides read TGTGCCTGGAGCACGGGCAGGGCGGCCTGGGGCTACACCTTC. Translating it yields CAWSTGRAAWGYTF.